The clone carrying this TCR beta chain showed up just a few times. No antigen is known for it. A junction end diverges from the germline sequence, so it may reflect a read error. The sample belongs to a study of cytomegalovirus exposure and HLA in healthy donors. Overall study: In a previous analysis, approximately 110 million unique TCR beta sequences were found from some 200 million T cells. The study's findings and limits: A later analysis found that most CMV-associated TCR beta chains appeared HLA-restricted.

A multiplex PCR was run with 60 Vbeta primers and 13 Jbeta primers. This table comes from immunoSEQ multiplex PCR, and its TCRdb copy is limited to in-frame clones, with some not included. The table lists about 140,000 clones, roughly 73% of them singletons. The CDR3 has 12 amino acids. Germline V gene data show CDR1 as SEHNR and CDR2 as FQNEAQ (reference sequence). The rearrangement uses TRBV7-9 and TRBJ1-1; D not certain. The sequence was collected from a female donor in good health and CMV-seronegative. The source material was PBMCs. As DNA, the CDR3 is TGTTCCAGCAGCTTTGGGAGCACTGAAGCTTTCTTT. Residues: CSSSFGSTEAFF.